The TCR beta chain described here comes from a study of OX40 agonist ivuxolimab in advanced cancers. About the research overall: Hepatocellular carcinoma, melanoma, renal cell or head and neck cancer affected the dose-escalation patients.

TCRdb's copy holds only in-frame clones and misses some; the assay was immunoSEQ multiplex PCR. The sample contains approximately 28,000 clones, roughly 80% of which appear only once. V was trimmed by 7 bases and J by 1 base, leaving 13 bases between them. The CDR3 totals 15 residues. Germline-derived CDR1 and CDR2 are SGHAT and FQNNGV. Sequencing was performed on CD4+ or CD8+ T cells sorted from blood, taken in a trial of the OX40 agonist ivuxolimab. The sequence came from an adult with an advanced solid tumor such as melanoma, head and neck, liver or kidney cancer. The chain couples TRBV11-2 to TRBJ2-2, with D possibly matching TRBD1 (6 bases). The CDR3 DNA sequence: TGTGCCAGCACTTTATGGACAGAGAACACCGGGGAGCTGTTTTTT. Its protein product is CASTLWTENTGELFF.